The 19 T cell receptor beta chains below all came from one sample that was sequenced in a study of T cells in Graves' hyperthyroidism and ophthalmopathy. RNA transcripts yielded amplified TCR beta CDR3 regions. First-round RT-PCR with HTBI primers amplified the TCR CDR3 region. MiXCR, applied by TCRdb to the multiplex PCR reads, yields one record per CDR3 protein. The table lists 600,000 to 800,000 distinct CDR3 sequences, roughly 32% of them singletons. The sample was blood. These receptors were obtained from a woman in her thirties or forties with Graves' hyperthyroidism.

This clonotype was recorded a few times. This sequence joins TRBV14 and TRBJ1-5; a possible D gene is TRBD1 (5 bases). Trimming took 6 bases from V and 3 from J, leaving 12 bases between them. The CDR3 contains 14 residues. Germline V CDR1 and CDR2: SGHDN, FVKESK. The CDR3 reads CASSRGTDNQPQHF. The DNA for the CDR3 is TGTGCCAGCAGTCGGGGGACGGACAATCAGCCCCAGCATTTT. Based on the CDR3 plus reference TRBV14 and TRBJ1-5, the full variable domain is EAGVTQFPSHSVIEKGQTVTLRCDPISGHDNLYWYRRVMGKEIKFLLHFVKESKQDESGMPNNRFLAERTGGTYSTLKVQPAELEDSGVYFCASSRGTDNQPQHFGDGTRLSIL.

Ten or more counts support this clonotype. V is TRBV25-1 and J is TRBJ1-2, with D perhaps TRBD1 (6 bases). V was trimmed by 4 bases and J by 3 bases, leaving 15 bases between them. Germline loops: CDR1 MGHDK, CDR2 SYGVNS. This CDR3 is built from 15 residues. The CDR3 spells CASSGTGRRDYGYTF. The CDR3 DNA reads TGTGCCAGCAGTGGTACAGGGCGCCGGGACTATGGCTACACCTTC.

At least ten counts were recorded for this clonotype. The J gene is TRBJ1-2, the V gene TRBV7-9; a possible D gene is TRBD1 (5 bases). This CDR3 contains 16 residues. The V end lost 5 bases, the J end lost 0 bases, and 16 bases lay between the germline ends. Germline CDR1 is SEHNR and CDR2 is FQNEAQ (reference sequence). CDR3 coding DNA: TGTGCCAGCAGCCCTGGGCAGGGATGGGCTAACTATGGCTACACCTTC. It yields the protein CASSPGQGWANYGYTF.

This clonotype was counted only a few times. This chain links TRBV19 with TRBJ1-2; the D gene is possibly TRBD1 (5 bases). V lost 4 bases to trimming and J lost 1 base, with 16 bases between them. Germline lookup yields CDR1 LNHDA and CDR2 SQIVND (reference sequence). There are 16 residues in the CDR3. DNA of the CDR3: TGTGCCAGTAGTAACGTCTGGGAGGGACTTAACTATGGCTACACCTTC. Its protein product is CASSNVWEGLNYGYTF.

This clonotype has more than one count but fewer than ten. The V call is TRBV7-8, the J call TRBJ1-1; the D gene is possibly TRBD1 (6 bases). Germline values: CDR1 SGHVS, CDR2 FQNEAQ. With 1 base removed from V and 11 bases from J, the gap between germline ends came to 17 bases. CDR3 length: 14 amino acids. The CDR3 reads CASSLGPGAMDAFF. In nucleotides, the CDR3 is TGTGCCAGCAGCTTAGGTCCGGGGGCCATGGATGCTTTCTTT.

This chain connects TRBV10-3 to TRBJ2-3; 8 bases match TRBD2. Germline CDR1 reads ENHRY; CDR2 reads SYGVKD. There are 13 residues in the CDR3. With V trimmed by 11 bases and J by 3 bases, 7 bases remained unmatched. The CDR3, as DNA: TGTGCCGGACGGGGGGGCTTAACAGATACGCAGTATTTT. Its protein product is CAGRGGLTDTQYF.

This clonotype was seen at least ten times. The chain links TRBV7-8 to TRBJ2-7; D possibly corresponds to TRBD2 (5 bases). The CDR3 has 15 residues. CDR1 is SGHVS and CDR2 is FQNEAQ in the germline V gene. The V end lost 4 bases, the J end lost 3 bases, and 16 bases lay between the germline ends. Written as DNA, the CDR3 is TGTGCCAGCAGCTATTCGTGGCTAGCTAGCTACGAGCAGTACTTC. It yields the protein CASSYSWLASYEQYF.

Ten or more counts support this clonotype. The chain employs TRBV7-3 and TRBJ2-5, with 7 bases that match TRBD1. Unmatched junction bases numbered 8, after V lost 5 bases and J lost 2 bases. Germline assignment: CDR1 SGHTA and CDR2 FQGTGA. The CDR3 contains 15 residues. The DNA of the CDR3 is TGTGCCAGCAGCCTTGGACAGGACTCACAAGAGACCCAGTACTTC. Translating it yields CASSLGQDSQETQYF. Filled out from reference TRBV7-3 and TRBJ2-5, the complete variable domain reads GAGVSQTPSNKVTEKGKYVELRCDPISGHTALYWYRQSLGQGPEFLIYFQGTGAADDSGLPNDRFFAVRPEGSVSTLKIQRTERGDSAVYLCASSLGQDSQETQYFGPGTRLLVL.

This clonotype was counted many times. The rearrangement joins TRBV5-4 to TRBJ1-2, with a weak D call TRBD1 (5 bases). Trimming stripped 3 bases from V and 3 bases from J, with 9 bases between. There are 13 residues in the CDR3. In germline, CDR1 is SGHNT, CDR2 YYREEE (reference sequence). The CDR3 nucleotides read TGTGCCAGCAGCTCGGGACTCGACTATGGCTACACCTTC. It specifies CASSSGLDYGYTF.

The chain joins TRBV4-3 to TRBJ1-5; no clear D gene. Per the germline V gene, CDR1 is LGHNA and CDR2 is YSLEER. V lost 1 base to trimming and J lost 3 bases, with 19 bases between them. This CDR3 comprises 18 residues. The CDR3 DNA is TGCGCCAGCAGCCAAGGGGGTTCGATACTGGAGGTCAATCAGCCCCAGCATTTT. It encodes CASSQGGSILEVNQPQHF.

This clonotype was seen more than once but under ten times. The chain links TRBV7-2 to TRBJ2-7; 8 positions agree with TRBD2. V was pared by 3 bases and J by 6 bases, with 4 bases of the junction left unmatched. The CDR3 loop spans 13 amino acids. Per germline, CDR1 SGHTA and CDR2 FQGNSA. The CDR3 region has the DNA TGTGCCAGCAGCTTGGGACTAGTGCGCGAGCAGTACTTC. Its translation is CASSLGLVREQYF. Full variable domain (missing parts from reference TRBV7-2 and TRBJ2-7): GAGVSQSPSNKVTEKGKDVELRCDPISGHTALYWYRQSLGQGLEFLIYFQGNSAPDKSGLPSDRFSAERTGGSVSTLTIQRTQQEDSAVYLCASSLGLVREQYFGPGTRLTVT.

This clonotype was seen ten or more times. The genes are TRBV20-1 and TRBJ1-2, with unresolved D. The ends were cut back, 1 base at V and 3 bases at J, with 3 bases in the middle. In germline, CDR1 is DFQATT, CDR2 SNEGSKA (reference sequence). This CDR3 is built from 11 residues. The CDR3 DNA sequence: TGCAGTGCTAGAGGACACTATGGCTACACCTTC. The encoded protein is CSARGHYGYTF.

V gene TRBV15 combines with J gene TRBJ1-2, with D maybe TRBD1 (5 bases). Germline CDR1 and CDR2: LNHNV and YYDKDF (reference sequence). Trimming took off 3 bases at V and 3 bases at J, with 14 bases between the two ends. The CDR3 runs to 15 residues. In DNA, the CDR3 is TGTGCCACCAGCAGTTTAAGGTCCAGGGACTATGGCTACACCTTC. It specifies CATSSLRSRDYGYTF.

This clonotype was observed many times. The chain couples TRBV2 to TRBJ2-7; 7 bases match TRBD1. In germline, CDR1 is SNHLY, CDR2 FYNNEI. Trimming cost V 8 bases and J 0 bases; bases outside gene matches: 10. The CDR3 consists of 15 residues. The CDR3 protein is CASGTEQGSSYEQYF. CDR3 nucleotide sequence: TGTGCCAGCGGGACCGAACAGGGGAGCTCCTACGAGCAGTACTTC.

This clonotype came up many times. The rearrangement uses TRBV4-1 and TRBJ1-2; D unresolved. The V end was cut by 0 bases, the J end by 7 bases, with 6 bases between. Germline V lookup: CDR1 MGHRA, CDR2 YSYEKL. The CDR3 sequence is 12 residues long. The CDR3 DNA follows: TGCGCCAGCAGCCAAGAGATCAGTGGCTACACCTTC. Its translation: CASSQEISGYTF.

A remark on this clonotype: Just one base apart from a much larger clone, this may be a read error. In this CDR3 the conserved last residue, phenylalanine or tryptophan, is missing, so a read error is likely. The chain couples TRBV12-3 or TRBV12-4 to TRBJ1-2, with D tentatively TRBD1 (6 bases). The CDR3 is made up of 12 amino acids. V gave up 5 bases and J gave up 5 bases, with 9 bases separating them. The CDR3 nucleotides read TGTGCCAGCAGTACAGGACAGTATGGCTACACCCTC. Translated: CASSTGQYGYTL.

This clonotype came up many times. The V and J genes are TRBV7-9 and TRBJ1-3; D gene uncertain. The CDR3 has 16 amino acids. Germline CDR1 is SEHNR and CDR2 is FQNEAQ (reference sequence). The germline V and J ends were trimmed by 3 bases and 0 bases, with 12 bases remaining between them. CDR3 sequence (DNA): TGTGCCAGCAGCTTTAGCGGATCAACCTCTGGAAACACCATATATTTT. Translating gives CASSFSGSTSGNTIYF. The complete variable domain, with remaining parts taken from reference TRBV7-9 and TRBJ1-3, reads DTGVSQNPRHKITKRGQNVTFRCDPISEHNRLYWYRQTLGQGPEFLTYFQNEAQLEKSRLLSDRFSAERPKGSFSTLEIQRTEQGDSAMYLCASSFSGSTSGNTIYFGEGSWLTVV.

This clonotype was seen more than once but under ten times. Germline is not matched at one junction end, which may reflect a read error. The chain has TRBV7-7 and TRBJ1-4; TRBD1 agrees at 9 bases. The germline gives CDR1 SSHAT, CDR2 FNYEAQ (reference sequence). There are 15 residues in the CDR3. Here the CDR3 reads CASSPGTGSYEKLFF. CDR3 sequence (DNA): TGTGCTAGCAGCCCCGGGACAGGGTCGTATGAAAAACTGTTTTTT. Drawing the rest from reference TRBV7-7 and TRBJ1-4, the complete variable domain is GAGVSQSPRYKVTKRGQDVTLRCDPISSHATLYWYQQALGQGPEFLTYFNYEAQPDKSGLPSDRFSAERPEGSISTLTIQRTEQRDSAMYRCASSPGTGSYEKLFFGSGTQLSVL.

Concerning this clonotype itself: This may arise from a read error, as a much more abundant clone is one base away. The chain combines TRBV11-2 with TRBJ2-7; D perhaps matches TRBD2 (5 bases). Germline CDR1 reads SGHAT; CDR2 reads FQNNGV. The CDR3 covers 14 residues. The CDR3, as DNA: TGTACCAGCAGCTTAGAGGGCTTAGTCTACGAGCAGTACTTC. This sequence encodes CTSSLEGLVYEQYF.